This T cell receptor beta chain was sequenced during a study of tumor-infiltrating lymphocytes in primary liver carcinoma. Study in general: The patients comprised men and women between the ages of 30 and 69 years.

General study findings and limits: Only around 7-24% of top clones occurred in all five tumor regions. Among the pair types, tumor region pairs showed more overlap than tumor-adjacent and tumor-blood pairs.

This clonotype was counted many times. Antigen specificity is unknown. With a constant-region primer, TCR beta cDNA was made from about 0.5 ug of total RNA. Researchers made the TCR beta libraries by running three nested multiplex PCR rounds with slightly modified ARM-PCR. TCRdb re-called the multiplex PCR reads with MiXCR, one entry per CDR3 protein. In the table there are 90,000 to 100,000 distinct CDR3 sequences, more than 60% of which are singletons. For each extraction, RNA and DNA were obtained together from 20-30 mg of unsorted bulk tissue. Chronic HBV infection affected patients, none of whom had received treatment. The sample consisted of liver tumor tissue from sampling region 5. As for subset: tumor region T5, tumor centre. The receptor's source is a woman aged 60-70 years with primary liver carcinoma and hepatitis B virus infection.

DNA for the CDR3: TGTGCCTGGAGTGTACGGGTGACAGGGGAGGGCTATAGCAATCAGCCCCAGCATTTT. Its translation: CAWSVRVTGEGYSNQPQHF. V and J are TRBV30 and TRBJ1-5; 8 bases fit TRBD1. Germline loops: CDR1 GTSNPN, CDR2 SVGIG (reference sequence). The CDR3 has 19 amino acids. Unmatched junction bases numbered 13, after V lost 0 bases and J lost 0 bases.